This T cell receptor beta chain derives from a study of response to subunit inactivated influenza vaccine. Study-wide points: With each seasonal influenza vaccination, the authors suggested, few new T cells are recruited.

Germline V gene data show CDR1 as SGHRS and CDR2 as YFSETQ. Trimming cost V 4 bases and J 6 bases; bases outside gene matches: 18. The CDR3 has 20 amino acids. TCRdb reprocessed the RT-PCR reads with MiXCR, giving one entry per CDR3 protein. The table lists under 750,000 distinct CDR3 sequences, 10% to 15% of them singletons. This clonotype occurred a few times. Its target is unknown. The origin of this receptor is a man in his fifties who received an inactivated influenza vaccine. V is TRBV5-1 and J is TRBJ2-1; 14 bases are shared with TRBD2. The sequences come from PBMCs from blood, collected on the day of vaccination. The CDR3 nucleotides read TGCGCCAGCAGCCCCGGGACTAGCGGGAGTGGTTGGTGGGTCTTCAATGAGCAGTTCTTC. This gives the protein CASSPGTSGSGWWVFNEQFF. Drawing the rest from reference TRBV5-1 and TRBJ2-1, the complete variable domain is KAGVTQTPRYLIKTRGQQVTLSCSPISGHRSVSWYQQTPGQGLQFLFEYFSETQRNKGNFPGRFSGRQFSNSRSEMNVSTLELGDSALYLCASSPGTSGSGWWVFNEQFFGPGTRLTVL.